Presented here are 23 T cell receptor beta chains from one specimen sequenced in a study of OX40 agonist ivuxolimab in advanced cancers. Here immunoSEQ multiplex PCR was the method, and the copy in TCRdb shows in-frame clones only, minus some. The sample holds around 94,000 clones, about 90% seen once. Source: CD4+ or CD8+ T cells sorted from blood, taken in a trial of the OX40 agonist ivuxolimab. These TCRs come from an adult with an advanced solid tumor such as melanoma, head and neck, liver or kidney cancer.

This clone has a single count. The rearrangement joins TRBV9 to TRBJ1-3; D not certain. The length of the CDR3 is 15 residues. V lost 3 bases and J 0 bases, leaving 10 bases between the germline ends. Per germline, CDR1 SGDLS and CDR2 YYNGEE. Here the CDR3 DNA reads TGTGCCAGCAGCGATACTGGGTACTCTGGAAACACCATATATTTT. Encoded protein: CASSDTGYSGNTIYF.

This clone was seen a single time. V usage is TRBV6-5 and J usage is TRBJ1-5; a weak D match, TRBD1 (5 bases). CDR3 length: 15 residues. Germline-derived CDR1 and CDR2 are MNHEY and SVGAGI. Trimming took off 6 bases at V and 1 base at J, with 13 bases between the two ends. CDR3 in amino acids: CASRQRGASNQPQHF. The CDR3 coding sequence is TGTGCCAGCAGGCAGCGGGGCGCAAGCAATCAGCCCCAGCATTTT.

This chain links TRBV6-4 with TRBJ2-7, with a possible D match to TRBD2 (6 bases). Germline lookup yields CDR1 MRHNA and CDR2 SNTAGT. This CDR3 spans 14 amino acids. Deletions cut 8 bases from V and 3 bases from J, with 17 bases between. CDR3 coding DNA: TGTGCCAGCTTAGCGGAAGGAGGGTTCTACGAGCAGTACTTC. This sequence encodes CASLAEGGFYEQYF.

This sequence joins TRBV2 and TRBJ1-5; D may be TRBD1 (6 bases). The germline V gene encodes CDR1 SNHLY and CDR2 FYNNEI. The CDR3 is 13 residues long. V dropped 8 bases and J dropped 3 bases, with 11 bases sitting between them. CDR3 sequence: CASSPGANQPQHF. In DNA form, the CDR3 reads TGTGCCAGCTCACCGGGGGCCAATCAGCCCCAGCATTTT.

The chain links TRBV28 to TRBJ2-1; D might be TRBD2 (6 bases). CDR1 and CDR2 from the germline V gene are MDHEN and SYDVKM. The CDR3 contains 17 residues. V was cut by 1 base and J by 4 bases, with 17 bases left in between. DNA of the CDR3: TGTGCCAGCAGTTTATTAGTTGGCCAGACTAGGTACAATGAGCAGTTCTTC. Translation: CASSLLVGQTRYNEQFF.

The chain employs TRBV19 and TRBJ2-2; 7 bases are a match to TRBD1. The J segment lost 0 bases and the V segment lost 7 bases, leaving 2 bases of the junction unmatched. CDR3 length equals 14 residues. Germline lookup yields CDR1 LNHDA and CDR2 SQIVND (reference sequence). CDR3 nucleotides: TGTGCCAGTATTGGGACAGCGAACACCGGGGAGCTGTTTTTT. Translated: CASIGTANTGELFF.

In regard to this clone: This same CDR3 is encoded by further DNA sequences in the sample. V gene TRBV19 combines with J gene TRBJ2-1; 9 nucleotides agree with TRBD2. J lost 10 bases, V lost 3 bases, and 4 bases had no gene match. The germline V gene encodes CDR1 LNHDA and CDR2 SQIVND (reference sequence). CDR3 length: 13 amino acids. The chain's CDR3 is CASSISTSGEQFF. The DNA for the CDR3 is TGTGCCAGTAGTATTAGCACTAGCGGGGAGCAGTTCTTC.

This clone has a single count. This rearrangement joins TRBV28 to TRBJ1-1, with D possibly matching TRBD1 (6 bases). Trimming removed 7 bases at V and 6 bases at J, with 18 bases between. This CDR3 region has 14 residues. Germline CDR1 MDHEN, CDR2 SYDVKM. CDR3 sequence: CASTYPQGRAEAFF. CDR3 DNA: TGTGCCAGCACCTACCCACAGGGTAGGGCTGAAGCTTTCTTT.

The chain uses TRBV2 and TRBJ2-1; 10 nucleotides match TRBD2. The CDR3 loop spans 15 amino acids. The germline CDR1 and CDR2 sequences are SNHLY and FYNNEI. V trimming: 8 bases; J trimming: 1 base; junction bases outside the gene matches: 5. This CDR3 is CASYQREGSYNEQFF. The CDR3 DNA reads TGTGCCAGCTACCAGCGGGAGGGTTCCTACAATGAGCAGTTCTTC.

This clone was counted only a few times. The V and J genes are TRBV5-5 and TRBJ2-5; D gene uncertain. In germline, CDR1 is SGHKS, CDR2 YYEKEE (reference sequence). Trimming took 2 bases from V and 4 from J, leaving 12 bases between them. There are 14 residues in the CDR3. The CDR3 DNA follows: TGTGCCAGCAGCTTTTACCACTCAGCAGAGACCCAGTACTTC. Residues: CASSFYHSAETQYF. The full variable domain, rest sourced from reference TRBV5-5 and TRBJ2-5, is DAGVTQSPTHLIKTRGQQVTLRCSPISGHKSVSWYQQVLGQGPQFIFQYYEKEERGRGNFPDRFSARQFPNYSSELNVNALLLGDSALYLCASSFYHSAETQYFGPGTRLLVL.

J is TRBJ2-1 and V is TRBV19, with 9 bases lining up with TRBD1. There are 17 residues in the CDR3. V was clipped by 0 bases and J by 6 bases; unmatched bases: 9. Germline values: CDR1 LNHDA, CDR2 SQIVND (reference sequence). The DNA of the CDR3 is TGTGCCAGTAGTATAGAAGGGGGTTGGACAGGGGTCAATGAGCAGTTCTTC. Encoded protein: CASSIEGGWTGVNEQFF.

CDR3 sequence (DNA): TGTGCCAGCAGTTTCTTGACAGGAGCTGGAAACACCATATATTTT. It yields the protein CASSFLTGAGNTIYF. The V call is TRBV28, the J call TRBJ1-3; D is perhaps TRBD1 (6 bases). The CDR3 runs to 15 residues. Trimming pared 3 bases from V and 2 bases from J, leaving 11 bases between. Germline V lookup: CDR1 MDHEN, CDR2 SYDVKM.

The gene calls are TRBV18 and TRBJ1-1, with a possible D match to TRBD1 (5 bases). V shed 1 base and J shed 4 bases, with 16 bases lying between them. The germline gives CDR1 KGHSH, CDR2 LQKENI. The CDR3 extends over 16 amino acids. The DNA of the CDR3 is TGTGCCAGCTCACCACGGGACGGATCCGATGGCACTGAAGCTTTCTTT. It codes for CASSPRDGSDGTEAFF.

With regard to this clone: The junction does not match germline at one end; this may be a read error. The chain uses TRBV11-3 and TRBJ2-1, with TRBD2 identical over 10 bases. CDR1 and CDR2 (germline): SGHNT, YENEEA. The CDR3 totals 16 residues. The CDR3 coding sequence is TGTGCCAGCAGCTTGGCCGGGACTAGCGTATACAGTGAGCAGTTCTTC. It codes for CASSLAGTSVYSEQFF.

The rearrangement links TRBV13 to TRBJ2-1; 11 bases are shared with TRBD2. V lost 6 bases, J lost 5 bases, and 6 bases stayed unmatched. Germline CDR1 reads PRHDT; CDR2 reads FYEKMQ (reference sequence). The CDR3 has 15 amino acids. The CDR3 region is CASSSSGRRHNEQFF. CDR3 sequence (DNA): TGTGCCAGCAGTTCTAGCGGGAGGCGGCACAATGAGCAGTTCTTC.

This chain links TRBV6-5 with TRBJ2-5; 7 bases align to TRBD1. Germline loops: CDR1 MNHEY, CDR2 SVGAGI. V shed 6 bases and J 5 bases; nucleotides not matched to a gene: 6. The CDR3 runs to 13 residues. DNA for the CDR3: TGTGCCAGCAGGAGACAGGGTGTCGAGACCCAGTACTTC. Protein sequence: CASRRQGVETQYF.

This chain uses TRBV5-4 with TRBJ1-6, with D unresolved. V dropped 4 bases and J dropped 10 bases, with 15 bases sitting between them. The CDR3 is made up of 14 amino acids. Germline V lookup: CDR1 SGHNT, CDR2 YYREEE (reference sequence). The chain's CDR3 is CASSGGYRNSPLHF. The CDR3 nucleotides are TGTGCCAGCAGCGGAGGCTATAGAAACTCACCCCTCCACTTT.

The chain combines TRBV6-1 with TRBJ1-4; weak D call: TRBD1 (6 bases). V lost 6 bases and J lost 3, with 11 bases in between. Germline V gives CDR1 MNHNS, CDR2 SASEGT. The CDR3 spans 14 residues. CDR3 loop: CASRPQGSNEKLFF. The CDR3 nucleotides read TGTGCCAGCAGGCCACAGGGATCTAATGAAAAACTGTTTTTT.

The chain is built from TRBV7-3 and TRBJ2-5; possibly TRBD1 for D (6 bases). There are 15 residues in the CDR3. V lost 5 bases, J lost 1 base, and 14 bases lay in between. Per the germline V gene, CDR1 is SGHTA and CDR2 is FQGTGA. This CDR3 reads CASSPNGQLQETQYF. The DNA of the CDR3 is TGTGCCAGCAGCCCGAACGGACAGCTCCAAGAGACCCAGTACTTC.

The chain links TRBV2 to TRBJ1-3; D is ambiguous. V shed 1 base and J shed 3 bases, with 10 bases lying between them. There are 15 residues in the CDR3. Germline V gene sequence: CDR1 SNHLY, CDR2 FYNNEI. The CDR3 region has the DNA TGTGCCAGCAGTGAAGTGGCCGGGTATGGAAACACCATATATTTT. It codes for CASSEVAGYGNTIYF.

The rearrangement uses TRBV19 and TRBJ2-2; 10 bases agree with TRBD2. The germline CDR1 and CDR2 sequences are LNHDA and SQIVND (reference sequence). The CDR3 contains 17 residues. J gave up 1 base and V 5 bases, and 7 bases lay outside the gene matches. DNA of the CDR3: TGTGCCAGTAGTGCCACTGCTAGCGGGGGGAACACCGGGGAGCTGTTTTTT. It encodes CASSATASGGNTGELFF.

The chain couples TRBV4-3 to TRBJ2-7; D is unresolved. This CDR3 comprises 13 residues. V dropped 0 bases and J dropped 3 bases, with 6 bases sitting between them. Looked up from germline, CDR1 is LGHNA and CDR2 is YSLEER. CDR3 in DNA: TGCGCCAGCAGCCAAGATCTGCGCTACGAGCAGTACTTC. Its protein product is CASSQDLRYEQYF.

The J gene is TRBJ2-2, the V gene TRBV5-1; 9 bases fit TRBD1. Trimming took 4 bases from V and 0 from J; bases not matched to a gene: 1. CDR1 SGHRS and CDR2 YFSETQ come from the germline V gene. The length of the CDR3 is 15 residues. The CDR3 protein is CASSDRGANTGELFF. The CDR3 nucleotides read TGCGCCAGCAGCGACAGGGGGGCGAACACCGGGGAGCTGTTTTTT. Using reference TRBV5-1 and TRBJ2-2 for the parts outside the CDR3, the full variable domain is KAGVTQTPRYLIKTRGQQVTLSCSPISGHRSVSWYQQTPGQGLQFLFEYFSETQRNKGNFPGRFSGRQFSNSRSEMNVSTLELGDSALYLCASSDRGANTGELFFGEGSRLTVL.